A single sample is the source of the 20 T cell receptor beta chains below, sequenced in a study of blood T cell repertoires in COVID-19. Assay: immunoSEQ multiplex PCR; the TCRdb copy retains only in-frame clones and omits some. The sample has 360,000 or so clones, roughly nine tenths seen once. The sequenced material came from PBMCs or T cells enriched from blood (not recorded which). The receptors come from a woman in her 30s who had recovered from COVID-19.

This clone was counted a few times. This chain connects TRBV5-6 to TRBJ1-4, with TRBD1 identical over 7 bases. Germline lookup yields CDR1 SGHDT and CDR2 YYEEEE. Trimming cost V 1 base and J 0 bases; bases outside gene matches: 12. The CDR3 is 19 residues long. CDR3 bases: TGTGCCAGCAGCTTGTTGTTGGGACAGTCGTCCGCAACTAATGAAAAACTGTTTTTT. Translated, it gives CASSLLLGQSSATNEKLFF.

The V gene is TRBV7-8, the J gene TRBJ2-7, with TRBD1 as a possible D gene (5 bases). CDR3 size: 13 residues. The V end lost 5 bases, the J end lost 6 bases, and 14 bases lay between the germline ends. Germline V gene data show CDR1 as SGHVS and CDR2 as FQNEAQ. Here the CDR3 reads CASSRFQGTEQYF. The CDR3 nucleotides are TGTGCCAGCAGCCGGTTTCAGGGTACCGAGCAGTACTTC. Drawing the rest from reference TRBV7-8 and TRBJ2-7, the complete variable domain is GAGVSQSPRYKVAKRGQDVALRCDPISGHVSLFWYQQALGQGPEFLTYFQNEAQLDKSGLPSDRFFAERPEGSVSTLKIQRTQQEDSAVYLCASSRFQGTEQYFGPGTRLTVT.

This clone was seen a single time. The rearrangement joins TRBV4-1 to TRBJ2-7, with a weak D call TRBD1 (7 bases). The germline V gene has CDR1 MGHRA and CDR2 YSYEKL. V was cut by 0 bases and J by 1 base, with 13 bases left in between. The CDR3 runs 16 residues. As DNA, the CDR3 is TGCGCCAGCAGCCAAGATTGGTCAGGGGGGTCCTACGAGCAGTACTTC. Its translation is CASSQDWSGGSYEQYF.

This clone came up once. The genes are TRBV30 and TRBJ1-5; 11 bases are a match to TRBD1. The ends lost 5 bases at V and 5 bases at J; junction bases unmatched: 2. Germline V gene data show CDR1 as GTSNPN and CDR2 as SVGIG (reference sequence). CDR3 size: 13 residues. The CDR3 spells CAWGGQGDQPQHF. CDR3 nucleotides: TGTGCCTGGGGGGGACAGGGGGATCAGCCCCAGCATTTT. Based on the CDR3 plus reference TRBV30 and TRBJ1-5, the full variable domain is SQTIHQWPATLVQPVGSPLSLECTVEGTSNPNLYWYRQAAGRGLQLLFYSVGIGQISSEVPQNLSASRPQDRQFILSSKKLLLSDSGFYLCAWGGQGDQPQHFGDGTRLSIL.

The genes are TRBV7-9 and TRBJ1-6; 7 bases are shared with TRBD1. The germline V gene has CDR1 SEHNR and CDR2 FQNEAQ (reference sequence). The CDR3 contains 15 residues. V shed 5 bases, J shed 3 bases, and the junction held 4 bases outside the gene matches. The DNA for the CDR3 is TGTGCCAGCAGCAACCGGGACAGCTATAATTCACCCCTCCACTTT. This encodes CASSNRDSYNSPLHF.

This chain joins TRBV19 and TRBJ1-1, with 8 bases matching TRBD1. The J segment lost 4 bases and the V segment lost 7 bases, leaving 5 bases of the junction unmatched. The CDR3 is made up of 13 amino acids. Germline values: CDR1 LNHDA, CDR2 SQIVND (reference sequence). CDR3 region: CASTTGGGTEAFF. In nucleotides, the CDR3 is TGTGCCAGTACCACAGGGGGAGGCACTGAAGCTTTCTTT. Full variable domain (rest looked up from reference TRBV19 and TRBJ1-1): DGGITQSPKYLFRKEGQNVTLSCEQNLNHDAMYWYRQDPGQGLRLIYYSQIVNDFQKGDIAEGYSVSREKKESFPLTVTSAQKNPTAFYLCASTTGGGTEAFFGQGTRLTVV.

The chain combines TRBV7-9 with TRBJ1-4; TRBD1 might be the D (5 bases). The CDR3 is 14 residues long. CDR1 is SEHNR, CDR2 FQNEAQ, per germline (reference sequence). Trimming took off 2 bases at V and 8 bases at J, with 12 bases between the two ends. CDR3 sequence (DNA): TGTGCCAGCAGCTTAATCGGCGGGGACGAAAAACTGTTTTTT. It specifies CASSLIGGDEKLFF. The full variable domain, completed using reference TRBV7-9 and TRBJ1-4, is DTGVSQNPRHKITKRGQNVTFRCDPISEHNRLYWYRQTLGQGPEFLTYFQNEAQLEKSRLLSDRFSAERPKGSFSTLEIQRTEQGDSAMYLCASSLIGGDEKLFFGSGTQLSVL.

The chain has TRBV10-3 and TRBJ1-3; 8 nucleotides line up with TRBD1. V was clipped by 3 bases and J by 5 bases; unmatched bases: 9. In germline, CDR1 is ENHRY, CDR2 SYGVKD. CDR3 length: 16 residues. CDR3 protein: CAISEAGQGLRNTIYF. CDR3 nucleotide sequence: TGTGCCATCAGTGAAGCCGGACAGGGACTGAGAAACACCATATATTTT.

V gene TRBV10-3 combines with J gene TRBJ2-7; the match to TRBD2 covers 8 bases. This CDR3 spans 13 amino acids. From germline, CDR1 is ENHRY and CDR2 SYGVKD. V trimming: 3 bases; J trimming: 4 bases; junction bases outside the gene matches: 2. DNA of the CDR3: TGTGCCATCAGTGAACTAGCGGTATACGAGCAGTACTTC. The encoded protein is CAISELAVYEQYF.

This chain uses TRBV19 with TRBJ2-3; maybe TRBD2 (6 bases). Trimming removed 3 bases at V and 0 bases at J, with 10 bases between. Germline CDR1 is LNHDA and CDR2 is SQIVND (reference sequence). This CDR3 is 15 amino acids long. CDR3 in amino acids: CASSIPSGSTDTQYF. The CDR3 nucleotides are TGTGCCAGTAGTATCCCGAGCGGGAGCACAGATACGCAGTATTTT.

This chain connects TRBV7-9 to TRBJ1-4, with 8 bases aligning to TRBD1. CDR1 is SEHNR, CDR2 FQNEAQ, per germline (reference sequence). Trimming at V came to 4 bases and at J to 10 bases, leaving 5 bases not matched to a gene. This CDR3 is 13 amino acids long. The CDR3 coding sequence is TGTGCCAGCAGCTCCCGACAGGGGCGAAAACTGTTTTTT. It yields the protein CASSSRQGRKLFF.

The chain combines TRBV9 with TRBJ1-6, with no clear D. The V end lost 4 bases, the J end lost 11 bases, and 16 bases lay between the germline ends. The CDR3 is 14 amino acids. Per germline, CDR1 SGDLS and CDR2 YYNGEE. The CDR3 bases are TGTGCCAGCAGCCCCGGGAGGAGGGCTACACCCCTCCACTTT. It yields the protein CASSPGRRATPLHF.

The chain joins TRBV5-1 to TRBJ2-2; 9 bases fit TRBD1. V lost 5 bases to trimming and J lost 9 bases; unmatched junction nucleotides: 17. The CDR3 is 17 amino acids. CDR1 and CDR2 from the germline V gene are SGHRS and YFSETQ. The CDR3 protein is CASRDHYRGRSHRELFF. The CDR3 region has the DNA TGCGCCAGCAGAGACCACTACAGGGGGCGTTCCCATCGGGAGCTGTTTTTT.

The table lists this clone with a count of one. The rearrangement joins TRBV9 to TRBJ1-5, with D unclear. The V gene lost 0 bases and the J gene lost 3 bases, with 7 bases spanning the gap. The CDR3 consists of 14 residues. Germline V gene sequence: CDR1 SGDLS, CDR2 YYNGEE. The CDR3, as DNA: TGTGCCAGCAGCGTAGGAGCCCACAATCAGCCCCAGCATTTT. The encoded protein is CASSVGAHNQPQHF.

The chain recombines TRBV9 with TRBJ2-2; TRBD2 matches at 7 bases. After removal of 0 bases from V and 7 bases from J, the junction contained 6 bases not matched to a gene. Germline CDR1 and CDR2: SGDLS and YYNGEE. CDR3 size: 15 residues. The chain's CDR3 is CASSVGVGGNGELFF. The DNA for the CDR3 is TGTGCCAGCAGCGTAGGAGTGGGAGGGAACGGGGAGCTGTTTTTT.

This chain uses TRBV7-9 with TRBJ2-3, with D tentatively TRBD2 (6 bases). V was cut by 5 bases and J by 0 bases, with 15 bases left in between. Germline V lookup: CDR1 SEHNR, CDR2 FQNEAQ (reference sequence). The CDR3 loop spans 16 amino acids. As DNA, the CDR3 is TGTGCCAGCAGCACAGGAGGGGCAGGGAGCACAGATACGCAGTATTTT. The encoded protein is CASSTGGAGSTDTQYF.

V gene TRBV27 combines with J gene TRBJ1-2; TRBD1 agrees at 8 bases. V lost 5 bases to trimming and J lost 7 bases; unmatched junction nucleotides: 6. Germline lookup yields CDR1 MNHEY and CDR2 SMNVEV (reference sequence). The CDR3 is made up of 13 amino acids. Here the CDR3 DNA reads TGTGCCAGCAGTCCACAGGGGGTAGGTGGCTACACCTTC. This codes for CASSPQGVGGYTF.

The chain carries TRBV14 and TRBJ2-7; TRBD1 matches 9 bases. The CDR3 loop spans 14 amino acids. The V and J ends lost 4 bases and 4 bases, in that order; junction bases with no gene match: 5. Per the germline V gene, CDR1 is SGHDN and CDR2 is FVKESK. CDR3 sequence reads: CASSRGTGLYEQYF. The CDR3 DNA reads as TGTGCCAGCAGCCGGGGGACAGGGTTGTACGAGCAGTACTTC.

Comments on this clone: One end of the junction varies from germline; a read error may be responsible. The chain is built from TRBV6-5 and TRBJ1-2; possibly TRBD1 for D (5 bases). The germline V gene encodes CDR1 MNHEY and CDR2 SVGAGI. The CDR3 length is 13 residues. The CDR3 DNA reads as TGTGCCGGCAGACAGTCGGCTAACTATGGCTACACCTTC. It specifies CAGRQSANYGYTF.

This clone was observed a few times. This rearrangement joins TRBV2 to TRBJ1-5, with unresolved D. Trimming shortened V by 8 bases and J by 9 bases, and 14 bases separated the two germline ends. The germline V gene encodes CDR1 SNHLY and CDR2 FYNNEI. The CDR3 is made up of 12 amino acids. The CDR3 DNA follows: TGTGCCAGCCGCCGAAACCCGGGGCCCCAGCATTTT. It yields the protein CASRRNPGPQHF.